This T cell receptor (beta chain) stems from a study of CD8+CD57+ T cells in acquired aplastic anemia listed by TCRdb under 2018. Some background on the complete study: On average, sorted CD4+ and CD8+ cells yielded around 3.5 ug of extracted DNA, with a range of about 0.19 to 30 ug. What the authors observed across the whole study: About 29 CD8+ CDR3 sequences were found to be shared between patients and controls, but these sequences appeared to be highly expressed in patients and within the immunodominant clones of the patients. No significant difference in CD8+ Simpson's diversity was found between patients and healthy controls (P=0.060).

Genomic DNA was used as template for profiling of TCR beta VDJ combinations and CDR3 sequences. TCR repertoire sequencing was run on an Illumina HiSeq 2000. The original methods were these. Repertoire assessment relied on Simpson's diversity index, CDR3 size and DJ length profiles, and TRBV/TRBJ rearrangement plots. Whichever DNA sequence was most abundant in the deep sequencing data was defined as the immunodominant clone. CDR3 amino acid sequences were screened for sharing across subjects and compared with published repertoires and the VDJdb database. TCRdb applied fastp at Q25 and MiXCR to the public reads, then kept only in-frame beta chains. Rows matching on CDR3 protein sequence are summarized as one entry with the most common DNA and genes. These V and J calls are TCRdb output, not the study's own analysis. For this sample there are under 350,000 distinct CDR3 sequences; around 60% appear just once. The ten largest clones capture less than 9.5% of the sample.

Looking up the germline V gene (reference sequence) yields CDR1 MNHNY and CDR2 SVGAGI. CDR3 length: 15 amino acids, cysteine to phenylalanine. The entry retains the CDR3 DNA only, 45 bases that are in frame from base 1. Deletion took 2 bases off V and 3 bases off J, with a span of 11 bases between the germline ends. The study deep-sequenced TCR repertoires of sorted CD4+ and CD8+ blood T cells from severe aplastic anemia patients and healthy subjects. Ficoll-Paque density gradient centrifugation was used to isolate peripheral blood mononuclear cells. Before DNA extraction, CD4+ and CD8+ T cells were sorted by FACS or by magnetic beads. This clonotype was recorded many times. Its antigen target is currently unknown. Base-call qualities are not available, and no considerably larger clone is one nucleotide away.

This clonotype was sampled from a human donor with severe aplastic anemia or a healthy control (not recorded which). The sequence joins TRBV6-6 to TRBJ1-5; the D gene cannot be resolved reliably. Sequenced sample: sorted CD4+, CD8+, or CD8+CD57+ T cells (not recorded which) from PBMCs. The CDR3 has the sequence CASSYVAGFNQPQHF. The nucleotides read TGTGCCAGCAGTTACGTAGCAGGCTTCAATCAGCCCCAGCATTTT.